This TCR beta chain derives from a study of OX40 agonist ivuxolimab in advanced cancers. Regarding the research as a whole: Ivuxolimab, which targeted the costimulatory receptor OX40 (CD134), was an agonistic, fully human IgG2 monoclonal antibody. The paper covers the monotherapy dose-escalation part of the phase I ivuxolimab trial, which included N ≈ 52 patients. Partial responses were achieved by three dose-escalation patients, of whom one had hepatocellular carcinoma and two had cutaneous melanoma. The dose-escalation cohort was about 86% male with a mean age of about 60 years, ranging from roughly 20 to 80. Of the roughly 50 dose-escalation patients, hepatocellular carcinoma was present in approximately 20, melanoma in approximately 15, renal cell carcinoma in 9 and head and neck cancer in 9. The point of sequencing TCRbeta in the periphery was to test whether ivuxolimab changed TCR sequence diversity and drove clonal T-cell expansion. Intravenous ivuxolimab was administered to patients every 2 weeks at six dose levels: 0.01, 0.1, 0.3, 1.5, 3 and 10 mg/kg. Prior anti-PD-1, anti-PD-L1 or anti-CTLA-4 therapy was permitted, and checkpoint inhibitors had been received by approximately 39% of dose-escalation patients. The paper as a whole reports these results and caveats: Antigen specificity was not determined for the clonally expanded peripheral T cells. On average, CD8+ T cells showed more expanded clones than CD4+ T cells after ivuxolimab. Low levels of normalized T-cell clonal expansion were also shown by some nonresponding patients. Clonal expansion of both CD4+ and CD8+ blood T cells was observed from baseline to week 6 at doses 0.1 to 3.0 mg/kg. Partial responders in the 0.1-3.0 mg/kg groups had among the lowest normalized peripheral clonal expansion, especially among CD8+ T cells.

Genomic DNA was isolated from the sorted cells so that the TCRbeta CDR3 region could be sequenced. The immunoSEQ Assay was used to sequence the TCRbeta CDR3 regions. In TCRdb, the immuneACCESS table is reduced to in-frame sequences with V and J assigned. These tables do not hold every clone; where another copy was compared, an unresolved V gene accounts for under half, and the others remain unexplained. The sample yields fewer than 95,000 clones; around 80% were counted once. The ten largest make up around 6.6% of the sample. The trial excluded patients who had a history of autoimmune disease or were on systemic immunosuppression. Peripheral blood for TCR sequencing was collected from all dose cohorts at baseline, on cycle 4 day 1, and on cycle 7 day 1. The samples were drawn from a first-in-human, open-label, multicenter phase I dose-escalation trial of ivuxolimab. Adults with locally advanced or metastatic melanoma, renal cell carcinoma, hepatocellular carcinoma or head and neck squamous cell carcinoma were enrolled in the trial. CD4+ and CD8+ T cells were sorted separately from peripheral blood before TCR sequencing.

A note on this clone: The specificity of this receptor is unknown. Base qualities are missing; no much larger clone stands one base away.

The CDR3 measures 18 amino acids from cysteine to phenylalanine. The sequence is cut down to CDR3 DNA, 54 bases in frame from base 1. V loses 5 bases at its end and J loses 0 bases; junction bases beyond the gene matches: 14. Per the germline V gene, SGHRS is the CDR1 and YFSETQ is the CDR2. This receptor was taken from an adult with an advanced solid tumor such as melanoma, head and neck, liver or kidney cancer. Sequenced here: CD4+ or CD8+ T cells sorted from blood, sampled in a trial of the OX40 agonist ivuxolimab. This sequence uses TRBV5-1 and TRBJ2-4; TRBD1 agrees with 7 junctional bases. The CDR3 reads CASSSGTDSSLAKNIQYF. The DNA is as follows: TGCGCCAGCAGTTCCGGGACAGACTCCTCACTAGCCAAAAACATTCAGTACTTC. Supplemented by the reference TRBV5-1 and TRBJ2-4 proteins around the CDR3, the complete variable domain is KAGVTQTPRYLIKTRGQQVTLSCSPISGHRSVSWYQQTPGQGLQFLFEYFSETQRNKGNFPGRFSGRQFSNSRSEMNVSTLELGDSALYLCASSSGTDSSLAKNIQYFGAGTRLSVL.